These T cell receptor beta chains were read from a single sample in a study of human T cells and chemical hapten exposure. TCRdb re-derived calls from the RACE reads in MiXCR, one entry per CDR3 protein. The sample includes about 62,000 distinct CDR3 sequences, around 7% of them seen just once. The sample was whole blood, taken in connection with sensitization to the hapten diphenylcyclopropenone (DPC). The receptors here all came from a woman aged 25-40 years with alopecia areata. Some clones in this sample may be carry-over from other donors' samples. The CDR3 runs from the conserved cysteine through the conserved F or W. A D gene is named only where the DNA matches it firmly. Size values are once, few and many counts, or a class for expanded clones, and some rows have none.

j_gene: TRBJ1-1; v_gene: TRBV6-5; abundance: many; d_gene: .; CDR3aa: CASNRGGGVEAFF; CDR3nt: TGTGCCAGCAACCGAGGGGGGGGTGTTGAAGCTTTCTTT
j_gene: TRBJ2-3; v_gene: TRBV5-6; abundance: many; d_gene: TRBD2; CDR3aa: CASSFSALADTDTQYF; CDR3nt: TGTGCCAGCAGCTTTTCGGCACTAGCGGACACAGATACGCAGTATTTT
j_gene: TRBJ2-7; v_gene: TRBV5-1; abundance: many; d_gene: .; CDR3aa: CASSEIGAGEQYF; CDR3nt: TGCGCCAGCAGCGAGATCGGGGCGGGGGAGCAGTACTTC
j_gene: TRBJ1-2; v_gene: TRBV5-4; abundance: few; d_gene: TRBD1; CDR3aa: CASSRDAGTANYGYTF; CDR3nt: TGTGCCAGCAGCCGTGACGCGGGGACAGCCAACTATGGCTACACCTTC
j_gene: TRBJ2-1; v_gene: TRBV2; abundance: many; d_gene: TRBD2; CDR3aa: CASNSAGGSYNEQFF; CDR3nt: TGTGCCAGCAATTCAGCGGGGGGGTCCTACAATGAGCAGTTCTTC
j_gene: TRBJ2-1; v_gene: TRBV5-1; abundance: many; d_gene: .; CDR3aa: CASSDGISYNEQFF; CDR3nt: TGCGCCAGCAGCGACGGGATTTCCTACAATGAGCAGTTCTTC
j_gene: TRBJ2-1; v_gene: TRBV5-1; abundance: many; d_gene: .; CDR3aa: CASSFNYNEQFF; CDR3nt: TGCGCCAGCAGCTTTAACTACAATGAGCAGTTCTTC
j_gene: TRBJ1-5; v_gene: TRBV29-1; abundance: few; d_gene: .; CDR3aa: CSTRTGADQPQHF; CDR3nt: TGCAGCACCCGGACGGGGGCAGATCAGCCCCAGCATTTT
j_gene: TRBJ2-4; v_gene: TRBV12-3/TRBV12-4; abundance: many; d_gene: TRBD1; CDR3aa: CASSLQGKGIQYF; CDR3nt: TGTGCCAGCAGTCTACAGGGGAAGGGCATTCAGTACTTC
j_gene: TRBJ2-5; v_gene: TRBV7-3; abundance: many; d_gene: .; CDR3aa: CASSPQWGQETQYF; CDR3nt: TGTGCCAGCAGCCCCCAGTGGGGGCAAGAGACCCAGTACTTC
j_gene: TRBJ1-5; v_gene: TRBV20-1; abundance: many; d_gene: .; CDR3aa: CSARDWSYQPQHF; CDR3nt: TGCAGTGCTAGAGATTGGTCTTATCAGCCCCAGCATTTT
j_gene: TRBJ2-2; v_gene: TRBV11-2; abundance: .; d_gene: .; CDR3aa: CAGSVINTGELFF; CDR3nt: TGTGCCGGCAGCGTAATTAACACCGGGGAGCTGTTTTTT
j_gene: TRBJ1-1; v_gene: TRBV30; abundance: .; d_gene: .; CDR3aa: CAWSVFRPINTEAFF; CDR3nt: TGTGCCTGGAGTGTTTTCCGACCGATTAACACTGAAGCTTTCTTT
j_gene: TRBJ2-5; v_gene: TRBV7-6; abundance: many; d_gene: TRBD2; CDR3aa: CASSARGGSVQETQYF; CDR3nt: TGTGCCAGCAGCGCGCGGGGGGGGAGTGTCCAAGAGACCCAGTACTTC
j_gene: TRBJ1-6; v_gene: TRBV12-3/TRBV12-4; abundance: many; d_gene: .; CDR3aa: CASSGALYSPLHF; CDR3nt: TGTGCCAGCAGTGGGGCCCTTTATTCACCCCTCCACTTT
j_gene: TRBJ2-7; v_gene: TRBV10-3; abundance: many; d_gene: .; CDR3aa: CAAGQTYEQYF; CDR3nt: TGTGCCGCAGGGCAGACCTACGAGCAGTACTTC
j_gene: TRBJ2-2; v_gene: TRBV2; abundance: many; d_gene: .; CDR3aa: CASRASGSLVTGELFF; CDR3nt: TGTGCCAGCAGGGCGTCAGGGTCTTTGGTCACCGGGGAGCTGTTTTTT
j_gene: TRBJ2-7; v_gene: TRBV14; abundance: many; d_gene: .; CDR3aa: CASSQGVVYEQYF; CDR3nt: TGTGCCAGCAGCCAAGGGGTAGTGTACGAGCAGTACTTC
j_gene: TRBJ2-1; v_gene: TRBV25-1; abundance: many; d_gene: .; CDR3aa: CASSERGRPEAEQFF; CDR3nt: TGTGCCAGCAGTGAAAGGGGCCGACCCGAAGCTGAGCAGTTCTTC
j_gene: TRBJ2-7; v_gene: TRBV20-1; abundance: many; d_gene: TRBD2; CDR3aa: CSARLAGGLSEQYF; CDR3nt: TGCAGTGCTAGGCTCGCGGGGGGCCTTTCGGAGCAGTACTTC
j_gene: TRBJ2-3; v_gene: TRBV20-1; abundance: many; d_gene: .; CDR3aa: CSASGGGADTQYF; CDR3nt: TGCAGTGCTAGTGGCGGGGGCGCAGATACGCAGTATTTT
j_gene: TRBJ1-5; v_gene: TRBV5-6; abundance: .; d_gene: .; CDR3aa: CASSRSSGNQPQHF; CDR3nt: TGTGCCAGCAGCCGCTCCAGTGGCAATCAGCCCCAGCATTTT
j_gene: TRBJ1-2; v_gene: TRBV5-6; abundance: many; d_gene: .; CDR3aa: CASSRFEGVVVYGYTF; CDR3nt: TGTGCCAGCAGCCGGTTTGAGGGAGTAGTAGTCTATGGCTACACCTTC
j_gene: TRBJ1-1; v_gene: TRBV7-9; abundance: many; d_gene: .; CDR3aa: CASSFSANTEAFF; CDR3nt: TGTGCCAGCAGCTTTTCGGCGAACACTGAAGCTTTCTTT
j_gene: TRBJ2-6; v_gene: TRBV10-3; abundance: many; d_gene: TRBD2; CDR3aa: CAISESTSGGYSGANVLTF; CDR3nt: TGTGCCATCAGTGAGTCGACTAGCGGGGGGTACTCTGGGGCCAACGTCCTGACTTTC
j_gene: TRBJ1-4; v_gene: TRBV20-1; abundance: many; d_gene: .; CDR3aa: CSASKTNEKLFF; CDR3nt: TGCAGTGCTAGTAAGACTAATGAAAAACTGTTTTTT
j_gene: TRBJ1-5; v_gene: TRBV2; abundance: .; d_gene: .; CDR3aa: CASSGPGTHNQPQHF; CDR3nt: TGTGCCAGCAGTGGGCCCGGGACTCACAATCAGCCCCAGCATTTT